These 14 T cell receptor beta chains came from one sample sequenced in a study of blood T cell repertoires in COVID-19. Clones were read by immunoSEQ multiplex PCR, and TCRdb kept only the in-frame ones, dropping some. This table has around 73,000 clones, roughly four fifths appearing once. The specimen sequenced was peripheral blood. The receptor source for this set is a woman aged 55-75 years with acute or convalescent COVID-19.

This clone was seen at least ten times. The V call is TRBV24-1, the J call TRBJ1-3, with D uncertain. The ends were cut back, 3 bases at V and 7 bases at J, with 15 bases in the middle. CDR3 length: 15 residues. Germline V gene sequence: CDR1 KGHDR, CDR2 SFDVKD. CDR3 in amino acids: CATSDPKSRTNTIYF. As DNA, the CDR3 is TGTGCCACCAGTGATCCTAAATCAAGAACGAACACCATATATTTT.

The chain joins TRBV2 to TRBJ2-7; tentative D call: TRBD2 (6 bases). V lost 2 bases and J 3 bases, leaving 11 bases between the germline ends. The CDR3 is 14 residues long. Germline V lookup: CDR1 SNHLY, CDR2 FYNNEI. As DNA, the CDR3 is TGTGCCAGCAGTGAACAGGGACTTCTCTACGAGCAGTACTTC. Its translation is CASSEQGLLYEQYF.

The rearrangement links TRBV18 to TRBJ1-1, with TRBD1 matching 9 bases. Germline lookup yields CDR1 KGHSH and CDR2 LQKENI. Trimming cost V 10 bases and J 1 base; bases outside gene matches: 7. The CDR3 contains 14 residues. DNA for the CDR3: TGTGCCAACAGGGGGGGACAGGGGAACACTGAAGCTTTCTTT. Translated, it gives CANRGGQGNTEAFF.

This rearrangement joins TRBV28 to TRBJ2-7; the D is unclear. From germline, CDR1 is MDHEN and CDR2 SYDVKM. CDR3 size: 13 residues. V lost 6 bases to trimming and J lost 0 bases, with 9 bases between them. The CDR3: CASRVPSSYEQYF. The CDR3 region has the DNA TGTGCCAGCAGAGTCCCGAGCTCCTACGAGCAGTACTTC. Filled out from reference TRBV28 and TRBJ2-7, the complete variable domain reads DVKVTQSSRYLVKRTGEKVFLECVQDMDHENMFWYRQDPGLGLRLIYFSYDVKMKEKGDIPEGYSVSREKKERFSLILESASTNQTSMYLCASRVPSSYEQYFGPGTRLTVT.

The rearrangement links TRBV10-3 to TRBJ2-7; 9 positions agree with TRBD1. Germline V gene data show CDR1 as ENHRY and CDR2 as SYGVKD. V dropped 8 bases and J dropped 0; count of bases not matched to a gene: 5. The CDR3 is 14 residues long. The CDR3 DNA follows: TGTGCCATCGGGGAGACAGGGGGCTCCTACGAGCAGTACTTC. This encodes CAIGETGGSYEQYF.

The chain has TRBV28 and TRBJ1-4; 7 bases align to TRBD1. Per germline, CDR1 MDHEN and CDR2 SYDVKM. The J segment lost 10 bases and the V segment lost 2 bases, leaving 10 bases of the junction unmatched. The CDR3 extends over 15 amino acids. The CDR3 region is CASSLGNRGWGKLFF. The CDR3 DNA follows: TGTGCCAGCAGTTTAGGGAACAGGGGTTGGGGAAAACTGTTTTTT.

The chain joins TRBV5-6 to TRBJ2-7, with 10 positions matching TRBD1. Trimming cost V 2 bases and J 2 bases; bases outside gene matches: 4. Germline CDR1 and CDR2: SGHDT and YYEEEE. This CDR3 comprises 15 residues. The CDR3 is CASSFKGQGAYEQYF. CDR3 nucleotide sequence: TGTGCCAGCAGCTTTAAAGGACAGGGGGCCTACGAGCAGTACTTC.

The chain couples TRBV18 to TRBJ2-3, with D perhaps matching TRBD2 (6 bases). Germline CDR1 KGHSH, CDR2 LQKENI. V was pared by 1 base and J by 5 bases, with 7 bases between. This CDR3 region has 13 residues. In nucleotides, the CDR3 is TGTGCCAGCTCACCACTGGGGGGAGATACGCAGTATTTT. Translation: CASSPLGGDTQYF.

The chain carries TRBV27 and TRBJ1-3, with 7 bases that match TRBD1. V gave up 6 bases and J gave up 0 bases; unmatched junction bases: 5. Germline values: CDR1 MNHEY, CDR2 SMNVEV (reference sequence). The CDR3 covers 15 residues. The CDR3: CASSRGGSSGNTIYF. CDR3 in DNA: TGTGCCAGCAGCAGAGGGGGCAGCTCTGGAAACACCATATATTTT.

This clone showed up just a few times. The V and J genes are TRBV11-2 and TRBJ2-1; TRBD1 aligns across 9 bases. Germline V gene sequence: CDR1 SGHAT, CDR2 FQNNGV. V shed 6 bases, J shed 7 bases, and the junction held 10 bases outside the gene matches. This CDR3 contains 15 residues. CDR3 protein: CASRTPGTGLNEQFF. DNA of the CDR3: TGTGCCAGCAGGACTCCAGGGACAGGGTTGAATGAGCAGTTCTTC.

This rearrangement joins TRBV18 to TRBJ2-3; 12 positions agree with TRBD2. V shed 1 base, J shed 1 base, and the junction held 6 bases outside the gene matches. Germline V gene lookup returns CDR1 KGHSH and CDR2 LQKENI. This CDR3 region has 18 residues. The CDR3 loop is CASSPLTSGGSGTDTQYF. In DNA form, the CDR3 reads TGTGCCAGCTCACCACTAACTAGCGGGGGGTCGGGCACAGATACGCAGTATTTT.

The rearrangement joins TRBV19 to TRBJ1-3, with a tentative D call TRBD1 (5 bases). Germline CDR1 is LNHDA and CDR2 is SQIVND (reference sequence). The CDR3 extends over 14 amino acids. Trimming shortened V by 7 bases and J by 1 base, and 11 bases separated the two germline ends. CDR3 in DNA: TGTGCCAGTATAGGGACTGAATCTGGAAACACCATATATTTT. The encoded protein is CASIGTESGNTIYF.

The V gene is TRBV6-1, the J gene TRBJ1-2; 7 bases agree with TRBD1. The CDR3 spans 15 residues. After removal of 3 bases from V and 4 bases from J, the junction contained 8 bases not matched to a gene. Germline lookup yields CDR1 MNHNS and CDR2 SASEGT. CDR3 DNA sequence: TGTGCCAGCAGTGATTCACGACAGGGCTTCTATGGCTACACCTTC. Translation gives CASSDSRQGFYGYTF.

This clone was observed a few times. CDR3 sequence: CATLTGALHNFGYTF. Here the CDR3 DNA reads TGTGCCACACTAACAGGGGCCCTGCACAACTTCGGCTACACCTTC. J is TRBJ1-2 and V is TRBV6-5; 7 positions agree with TRBD1. The CDR3 length is 15 residues. Germline trimming cut 10 bases from V and 8 bases from J; bases unmatched to any gene: 19. Germline V gene data show CDR1 as MNHEY and CDR2 as SVGAGI.